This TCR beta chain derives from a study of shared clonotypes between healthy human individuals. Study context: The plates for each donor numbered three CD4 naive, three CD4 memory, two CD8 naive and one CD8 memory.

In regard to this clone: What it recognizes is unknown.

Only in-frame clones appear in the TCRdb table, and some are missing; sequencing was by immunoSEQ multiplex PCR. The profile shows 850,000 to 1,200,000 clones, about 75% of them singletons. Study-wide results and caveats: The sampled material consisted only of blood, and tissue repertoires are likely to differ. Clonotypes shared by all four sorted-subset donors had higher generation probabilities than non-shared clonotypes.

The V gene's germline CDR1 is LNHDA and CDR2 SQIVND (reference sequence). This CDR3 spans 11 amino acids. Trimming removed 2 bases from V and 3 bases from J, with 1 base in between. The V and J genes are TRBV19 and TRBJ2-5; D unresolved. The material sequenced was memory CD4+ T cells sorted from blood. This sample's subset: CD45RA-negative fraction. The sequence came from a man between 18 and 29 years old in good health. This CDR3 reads CASSIKETQYF. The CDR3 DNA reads TGTGCCAGTAGTATAAAAGAGACCCAGTACTTC.